This T cell receptor (beta chain) stems from a study of T cell changes during pregnancy in multiple sclerosis. Germline loops: CDR1 MDHEN, CDR2 SYDVKM. The ends lost 2 bases at V and 2 bases at J; junction bases unmatched: 4. This CDR3 is 15 amino acids long. TCRdb's table, derived via immunoSEQ multiplex PCR, lists solely in-frame clones and lacks some. In the table there are some 37,000 clones, about nine tenths of which are singletons. The V and J genes are TRBV28 and TRBJ2-7, with 9 bases identical to TRBD2. The source material was CD4+ T cells from peripheral blood mononuclear cells, sampled before pregnancy. This receptor was taken from a female donor with multiple sclerosis, enrolled in a pregnancy study. The CDR3 DNA reads as TGTGCCAGCAGTTTAGCGGGAGGGACCACCTACGAGCAGTACTTC. Protein product: CASSLAGGTTYEQYF.